The 2 T cell receptor beta chains below all came from one sample that was sequenced in a study of vaccination effects on CD4 cells after COVID-19. Researchers isolated CD4+ T cells once roughly ten days of culture had elapsed. These TCRs are of unknown antigen specificity. Produced via immunoSEQ multiplex PCR; TCRdb's table is partial and in-frame only. The table lists fewer than 75,000 clones, 75% to 80% of them singletons. Here the sequenced sample was CD4+ T cells from PBMCs cultured without peptide, taken before COVID-19 vaccination. These receptors were collected from a human donor who received a COVID-19 vaccine.

V is TRBV7-2 and J is TRBJ1-5; perhaps TRBD1 as D (5 bases). V lost 1 base and J lost 7, with 5 bases in between. CDR3 length: 12 residues. From germline, CDR1 is SGHTA and CDR2 FQGNSA. The CDR3 spells CASSLDRQPQHF. CDR3 sequence (DNA): TGTGCCAGCAGCTTAGACAGGCAGCCCCAGCATTTT.

In DNA, the CDR3 is TGTGCCAGCAGTTCTCTAGCGACAGATACGCAGTATTTT. This encodes CASSSLATDTQYF. The V and J genes are TRBV6-2 or TRBV6-3 and TRBJ2-3, with a weak D call TRBD2 (6 bases). This CDR3 spans 13 amino acids. CDR1 is MNHEY, CDR2 SVGEGT, per germline. V lost 4 bases and J 3 bases, leaving 8 bases between the germline ends.